This note documents a single TCR beta chain sequence. No antigen is known for it. Base quality data are lacking; no much larger clone is found one base away. V was cut back by 3 bases and J by 2 bases, leaving a gap of 14 bases between them. As encoded in the germline V gene, CDR1 is LGHNA while CDR2 is YSLEER. Reading from cysteine to phenylalanine, the CDR3 counts 16 amino acids. Just CDR3 DNA is preserved here, 48 bases in frame from base 1. At one collaborating source in Seattle, patients were enrolled during active infection and were followed longitudinally through the course of disease. Whole blood was collected in K2EDTA tubes by collaborating institutions according to the institutions' own protocols. For TCRbeta analysis, collaborator samples were shipped as frozen whole blood, as isolated PBMCs, or as DNA extracted from either sample type. TCRbeta CDR3 regions were amplified from genomic DNA using the immunoSEQ Assay, a bias-controlled multiplex PCR. The authors' analysis ran thus. The number of nucleated cells in each sample was estimated from the amplification of reference gene primers within the assay. To quantify the absolute abundance of each unique TCRbeta CDR3 rearrangement, sequence reads were collapsed and filtered. Productive Simpson clonality was computed per sample as the square root of Simpson's diversity index over productive rearrangements. TCRdb holds this immuneACCESS table with in-frame rearrangements only. Some clones are missing; in checked studies, unresolved V genes explain under half, and the rest has no known cause. From that table come the V and J calls and clone size; the DNA was used to work out D and trimming. In all, the sample holds 250,000 to 300,000 clones, and 85% to 90% of those were seen once. 11% of the sample belongs to the ten largest clones.

This specimen comes from a study of blood T cell repertoires in COVID-19 (dated by TCRdb to 2020 to 2021). Study-level background: The collaborator samples originated in the United States, Italy and Spain and spanned the acute and convalescent phases of COVID-19. The material from the prospective study consisted of cDNA or gDNA derived from T cells, B-cell-depleted T cells, or PBMCs. Deeply sampled blood TCRbeta repertoires from subjects exposed to, actively infected with, or recovered from COVID-19 were included in the dataset. The repertoires were made available in a free public database intended to serve as a resource for research on the immune response to SARS-CoV-2. The samples were drawn from the first 160 participants of the ongoing ImmuneRACE study and from 1,254 subjects provided by 6 global collaborators. Sample metadata almost always included a de-identified subject ID, COVID-19 status, age in years and sex. HLA class I and class II types, where available, came from metadata supplied by the sample provider rather than from assay-based typing. Findings and caveats that apply to the study as a whole: How much clinical and demographic metadata was included differed by source and by participant, and the metadata was provided uncurated.

Sequenced input: peripheral blood. This receptor was obtained from a woman in her twenties or thirties with COVID-19, enrolled during active disease. The rearrangement joined TRBV4-3 to TRBJ2-1; a tentative D call is TRBD1 (6 bases match). The CDR3 reads CASSQIRNRAYNEQFF. The base sequence is TGCGCCAGCAGCCAGATTAGGAACAGGGCCTACAATGAGCAGTTCTTC.